This T cell receptor beta chain was retrieved from a study of blood T cell repertoires in COVID-19. Study as a whole: COVID-19 samples, acute and convalescent, were from the United States, Italy and Spain. PBMCs, B-cell-depleted T cells, or T cells were the source of the cDNA or gDNA that made up the material.

The CDR3 has 16 amino acids. V dropped 4 bases and J dropped 0 bases, with 13 bases sitting between them. Per the germline V gene, CDR1 is SEHNR and CDR2 is FQNEAQ (reference sequence). The authors' processing: From reference gene primer amplification, estimates of nucleated cell counts were derived. Measured with immunoSEQ multiplex PCR; TCRdb has only the in-frame clones, and not every one. V and J calls and clone size are given by that table; D and trimming were obtained from the DNA. The table records about 270,000 clones, nearly 85% of them present only once. The material sequenced was peripheral blood. The clonotype was recovered from a human donor in a cohort sampled during active COVID-19. This chain joins TRBV7-9 and TRBJ1-5; D call uncertain. This CDR3 is CASSSSGMYSNQPQHF. The CDR3 DNA reads TGTGCCAGCAGCTCCTCAGGAATGTATAGCAATCAGCCCCAGCATTTT.